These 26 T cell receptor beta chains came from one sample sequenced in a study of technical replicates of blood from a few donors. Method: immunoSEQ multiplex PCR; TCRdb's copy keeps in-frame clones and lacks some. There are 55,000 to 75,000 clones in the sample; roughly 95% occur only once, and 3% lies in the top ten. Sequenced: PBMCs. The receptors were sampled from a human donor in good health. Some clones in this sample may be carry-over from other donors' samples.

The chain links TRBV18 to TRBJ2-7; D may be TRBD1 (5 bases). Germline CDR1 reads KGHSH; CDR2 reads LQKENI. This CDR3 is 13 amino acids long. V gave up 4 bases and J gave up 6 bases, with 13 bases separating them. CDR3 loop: CASSQTQGPEQYF. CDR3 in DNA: TGTGCCAGCTCACAAACCCAGGGTCCCGAGCAGTACTTC.

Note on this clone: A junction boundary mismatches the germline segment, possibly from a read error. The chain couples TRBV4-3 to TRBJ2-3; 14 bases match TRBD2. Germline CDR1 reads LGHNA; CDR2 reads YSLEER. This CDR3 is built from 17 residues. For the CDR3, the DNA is TGCGCCAGCAGCCAAGAAGGGACTAGCGGGAGCACCGATACGCAGTATTTT. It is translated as CASSQEGTSGSTDTQYF.

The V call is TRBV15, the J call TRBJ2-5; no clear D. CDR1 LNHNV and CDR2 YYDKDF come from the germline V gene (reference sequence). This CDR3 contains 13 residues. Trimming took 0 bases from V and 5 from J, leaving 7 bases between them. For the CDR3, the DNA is TGTGCCACCAGCAGAGACAGGAAGGAGACCCAGTACTTC. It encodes CATSRDRKETQYF.

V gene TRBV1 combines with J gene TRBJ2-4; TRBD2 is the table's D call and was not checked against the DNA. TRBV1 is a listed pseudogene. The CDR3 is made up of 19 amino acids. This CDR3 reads CTSSQPPPTSGGRWNIQYF. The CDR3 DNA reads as TGCACCAGCAGCCAACCCCCCCCCACTAGCGGGGGGAGGTGGAACATTCAGTACTTC.

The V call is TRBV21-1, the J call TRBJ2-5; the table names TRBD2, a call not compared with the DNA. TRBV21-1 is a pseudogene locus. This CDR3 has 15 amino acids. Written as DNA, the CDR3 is TGTGCCAGCACCCTACCCTCGGCGGGGGGAGAGACCCAGTACTTC. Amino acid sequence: CASTLPSAGGETQYF.

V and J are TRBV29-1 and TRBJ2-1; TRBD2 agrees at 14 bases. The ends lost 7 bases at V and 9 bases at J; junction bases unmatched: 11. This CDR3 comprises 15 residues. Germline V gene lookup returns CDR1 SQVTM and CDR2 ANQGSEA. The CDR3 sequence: CSAKTGTSGRREQFF. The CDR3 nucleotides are TGCAGCGCTAAAACCGGGACTAGCGGGAGACGTGAGCAGTTCTTC.

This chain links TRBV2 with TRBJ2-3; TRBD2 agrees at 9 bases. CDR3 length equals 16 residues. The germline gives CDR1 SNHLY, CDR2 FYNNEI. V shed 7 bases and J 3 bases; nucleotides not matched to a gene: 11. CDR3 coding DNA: TGTGCCAGCAAACTAGCTGGGACTAGCAGTACAGATACGCAGTATTTT. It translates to CASKLAGTSSTDTQYF. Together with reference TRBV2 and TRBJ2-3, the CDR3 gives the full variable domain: EPEVTQTPSHQVTQMGQEVILRCVPISNHLYFYWYRQILGQKVEFLVSFYNNEISEKSEIFDDQFSVERPDGSNFTLKIRSTKLEDSAMYFCASKLAGTSSTDTQYFGPGTRLTVL.

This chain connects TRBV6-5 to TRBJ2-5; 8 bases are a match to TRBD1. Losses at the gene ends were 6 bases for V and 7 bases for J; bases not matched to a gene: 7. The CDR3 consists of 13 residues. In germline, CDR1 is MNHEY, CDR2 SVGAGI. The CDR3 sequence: CASRTGESGTQYF. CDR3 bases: TGTGCCAGCAGGACAGGGGAAAGCGGGACCCAGTACTTC.

The CDR3 is CSVRREGRYEQYF. The CDR3 DNA follows: TGCAGCGTCCGGCGGGAGGGCCGGTACGAGCAGTACTTC. The chain is built from TRBV29-1 and TRBJ2-7; 9 bases are shared with TRBD2. Trimming took 6 bases from V and 4 from J; bases not matched to a gene: 7. Looked up from germline, CDR1 is SQVTM and CDR2 is ANQGSEA. The CDR3 contains 13 residues.

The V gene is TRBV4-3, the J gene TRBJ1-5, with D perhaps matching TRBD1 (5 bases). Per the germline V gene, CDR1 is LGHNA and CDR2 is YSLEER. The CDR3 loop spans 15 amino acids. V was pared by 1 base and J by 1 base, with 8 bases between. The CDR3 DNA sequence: TGCGCCAGCAGCCAAGGACAGATGAGCAATCAGCCCCAGCATTTT. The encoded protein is CASSQGQMSNQPQHF.

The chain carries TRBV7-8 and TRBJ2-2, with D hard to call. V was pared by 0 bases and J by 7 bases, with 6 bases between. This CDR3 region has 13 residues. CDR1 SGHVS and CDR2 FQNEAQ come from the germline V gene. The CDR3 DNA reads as TGTGCCAGCAGCTTAGCGGCAAACGGGGAGCTGTTTTTT. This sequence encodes CASSLAANGELFF.

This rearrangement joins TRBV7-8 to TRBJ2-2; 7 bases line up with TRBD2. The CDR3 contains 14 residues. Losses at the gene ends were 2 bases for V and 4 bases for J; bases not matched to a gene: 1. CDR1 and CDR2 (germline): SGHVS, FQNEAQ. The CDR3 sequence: CASSLSSGTGELFF. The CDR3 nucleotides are TGTGCCAGCAGCTTATCTAGCGGCACCGGGGAGCTGTTTTTT. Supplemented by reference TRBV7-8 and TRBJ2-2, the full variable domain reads GAGVSQSPRYKVAKRGQDVALRCDPISGHVSLFWYQQALGQGPEFLTYFQNEAQLDKSGLPSDRFFAERPEGSVSTLKIQRTQQEDSAVYLCASSLSSGTGELFFGEGSRLTVL.

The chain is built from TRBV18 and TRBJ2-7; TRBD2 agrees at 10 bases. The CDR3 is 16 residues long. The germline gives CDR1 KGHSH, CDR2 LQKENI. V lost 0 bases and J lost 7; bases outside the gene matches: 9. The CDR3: CASSPPAAGGSWEQYF. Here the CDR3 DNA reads TGTGCCAGCTCACCACCGGCAGCGGGAGGGTCTTGGGAGCAGTACTTC.

CDR3 nucleotides: TGTGCCAGCTCACCAGACAATGCCTACGAGCAGTACTTC. It is translated as CASSPDNAYEQYF. This chain links TRBV18 with TRBJ2-7; D gene uncertain. The CDR3 has 13 residues. Germline V gives CDR1 KGHSH, CDR2 LQKENI. The V gene lost 2 bases and the J gene lost 2 bases, with 7 bases spanning the gap.

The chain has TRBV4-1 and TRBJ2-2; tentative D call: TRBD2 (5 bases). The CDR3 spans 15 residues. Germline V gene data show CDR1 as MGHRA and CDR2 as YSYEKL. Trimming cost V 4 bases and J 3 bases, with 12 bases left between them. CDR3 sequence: CASSLRERDTGELFF. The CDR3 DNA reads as TGCGCCAGCAGCCTAAGGGAGCGAGACACCGGGGAGCTGTTTTTT.

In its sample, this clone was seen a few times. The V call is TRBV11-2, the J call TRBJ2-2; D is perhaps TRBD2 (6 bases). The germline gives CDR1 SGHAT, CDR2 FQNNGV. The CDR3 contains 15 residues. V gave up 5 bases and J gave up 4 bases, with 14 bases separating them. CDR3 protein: CASSLPGLRTGELFF. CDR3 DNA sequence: TGTGCCAGCAGCCTGCCGGGACTTCGCACCGGGGAGCTGTTTTTT.

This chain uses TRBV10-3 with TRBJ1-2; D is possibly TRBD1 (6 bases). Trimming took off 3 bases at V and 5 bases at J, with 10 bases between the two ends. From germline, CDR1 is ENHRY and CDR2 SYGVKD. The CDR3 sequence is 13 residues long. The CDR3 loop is CAISEAGDYGYTF. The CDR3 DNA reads TGTGCCATCAGTGAAGCAGGGGATTATGGCTACACCTTC.

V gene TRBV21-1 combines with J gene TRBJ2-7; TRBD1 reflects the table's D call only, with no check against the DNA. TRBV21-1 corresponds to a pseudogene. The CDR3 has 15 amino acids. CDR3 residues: CASSNREGNGYEQYF. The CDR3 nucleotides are TGTGCCAGCAGCAACAGGGAAGGGAACGGCTACGAGCAGTACTTC.

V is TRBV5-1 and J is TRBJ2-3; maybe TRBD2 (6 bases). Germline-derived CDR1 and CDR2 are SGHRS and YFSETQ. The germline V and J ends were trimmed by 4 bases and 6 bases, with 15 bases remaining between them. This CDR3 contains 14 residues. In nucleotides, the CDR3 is TGCGCCAGCAGCCTCTTAACGGGGGTGGATACGCAGTATTTT. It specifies CASSLLTGVDTQYF.

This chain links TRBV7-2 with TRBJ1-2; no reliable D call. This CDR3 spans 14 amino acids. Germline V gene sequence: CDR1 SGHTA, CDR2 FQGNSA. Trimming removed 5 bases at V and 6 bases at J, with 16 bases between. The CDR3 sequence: CASSPYLVEDGYTF. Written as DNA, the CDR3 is TGTGCCAGCAGCCCCTATCTGGTAGAGGATGGCTACACCTTC.

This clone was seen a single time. Written as DNA, the CDR3 is TGCGCCAGCAGCCGGGGCCCGAAAGACACTGAAGCTTTCTTT. Amino acid sequence: CASSRGPKDTEAFF. This chain joins TRBV4-1 and TRBJ1-1; possible D gene TRBD1, 5 bases. The CDR3 has 14 amino acids. V lost 4 bases to trimming and J lost 3 bases, with 12 bases between them. CDR1 is MGHRA, CDR2 YSYEKL, per germline.

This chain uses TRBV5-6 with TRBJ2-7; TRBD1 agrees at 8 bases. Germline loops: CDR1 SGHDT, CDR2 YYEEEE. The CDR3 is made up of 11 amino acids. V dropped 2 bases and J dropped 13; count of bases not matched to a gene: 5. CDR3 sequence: CASSFGQGDYF. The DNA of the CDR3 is TGTGCCAGCAGCTTCGGACAGGGAGATTACTTC.

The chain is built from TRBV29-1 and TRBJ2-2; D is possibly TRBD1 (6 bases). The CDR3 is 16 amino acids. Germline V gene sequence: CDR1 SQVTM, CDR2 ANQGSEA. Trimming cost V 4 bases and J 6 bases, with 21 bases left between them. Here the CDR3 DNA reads TGCAGCGTTGCCGGAATAGGGGCAGGGGCGGCCGGGGAGCTGTTTTTT. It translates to CSVAGIGAGAAGELFF.

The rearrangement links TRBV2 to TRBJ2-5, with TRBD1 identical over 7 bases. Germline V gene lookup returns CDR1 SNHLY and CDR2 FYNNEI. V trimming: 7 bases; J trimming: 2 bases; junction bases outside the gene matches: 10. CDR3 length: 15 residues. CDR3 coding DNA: TGTGCCAGCAACCCCCGACAGGGCCCTCAAGAGACCCAGTACTTC. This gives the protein CASNPRQGPQETQYF.

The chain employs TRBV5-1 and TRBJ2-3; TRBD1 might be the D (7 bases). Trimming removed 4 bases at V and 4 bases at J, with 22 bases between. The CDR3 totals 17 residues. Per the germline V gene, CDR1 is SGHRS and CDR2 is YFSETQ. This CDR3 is CASSPQPQGTGADTQYF. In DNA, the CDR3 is TGCGCCAGCAGCCCCCAACCACAGGGGACGGGGGCAGATACGCAGTATTTT.

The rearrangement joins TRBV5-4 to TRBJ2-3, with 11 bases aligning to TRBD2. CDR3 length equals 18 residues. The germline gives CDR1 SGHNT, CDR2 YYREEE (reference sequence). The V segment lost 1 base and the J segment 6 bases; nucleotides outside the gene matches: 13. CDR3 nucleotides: TGTGCCAGCAGCTTGACACTAGCGGGAGTGGGCTGGGAGGATACGCAGTATTTT. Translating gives CASSLTLAGVGWEDTQYF.